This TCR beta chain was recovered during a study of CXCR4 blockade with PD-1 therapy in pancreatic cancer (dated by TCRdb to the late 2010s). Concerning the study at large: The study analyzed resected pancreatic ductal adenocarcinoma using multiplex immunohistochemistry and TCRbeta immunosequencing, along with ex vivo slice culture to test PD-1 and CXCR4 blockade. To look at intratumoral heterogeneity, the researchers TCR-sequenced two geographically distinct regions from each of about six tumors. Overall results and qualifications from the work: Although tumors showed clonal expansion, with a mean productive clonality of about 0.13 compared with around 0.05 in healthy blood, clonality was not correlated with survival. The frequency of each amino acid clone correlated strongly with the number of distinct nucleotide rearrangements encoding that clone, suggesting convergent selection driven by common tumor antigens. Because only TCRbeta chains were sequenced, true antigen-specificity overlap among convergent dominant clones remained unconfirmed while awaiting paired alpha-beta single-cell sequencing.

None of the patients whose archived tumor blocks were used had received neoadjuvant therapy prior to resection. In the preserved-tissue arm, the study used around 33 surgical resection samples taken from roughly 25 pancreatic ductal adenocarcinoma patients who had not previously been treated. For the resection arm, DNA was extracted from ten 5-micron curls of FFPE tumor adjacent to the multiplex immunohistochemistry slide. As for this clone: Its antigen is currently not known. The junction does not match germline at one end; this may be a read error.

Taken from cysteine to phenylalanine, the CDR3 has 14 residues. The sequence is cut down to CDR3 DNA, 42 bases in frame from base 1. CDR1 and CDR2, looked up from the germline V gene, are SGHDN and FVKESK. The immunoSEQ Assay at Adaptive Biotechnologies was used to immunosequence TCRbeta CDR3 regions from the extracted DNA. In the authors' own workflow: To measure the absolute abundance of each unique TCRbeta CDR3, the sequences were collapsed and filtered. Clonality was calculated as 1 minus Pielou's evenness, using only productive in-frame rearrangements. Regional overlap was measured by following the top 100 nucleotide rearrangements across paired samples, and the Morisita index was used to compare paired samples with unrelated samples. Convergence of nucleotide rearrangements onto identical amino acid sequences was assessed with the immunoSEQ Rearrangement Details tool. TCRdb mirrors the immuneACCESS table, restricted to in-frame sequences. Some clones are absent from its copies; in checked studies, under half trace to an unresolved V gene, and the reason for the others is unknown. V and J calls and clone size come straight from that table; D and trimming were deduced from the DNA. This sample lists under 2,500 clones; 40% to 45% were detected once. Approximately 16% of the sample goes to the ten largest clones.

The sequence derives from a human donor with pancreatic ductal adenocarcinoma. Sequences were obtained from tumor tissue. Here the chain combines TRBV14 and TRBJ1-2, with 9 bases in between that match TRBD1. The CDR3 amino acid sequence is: CASSYGQGRDGYTF. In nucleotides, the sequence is TGTGCTAGCAGCTACGGACAGGGGAGGGATGGCTACACCTTC.